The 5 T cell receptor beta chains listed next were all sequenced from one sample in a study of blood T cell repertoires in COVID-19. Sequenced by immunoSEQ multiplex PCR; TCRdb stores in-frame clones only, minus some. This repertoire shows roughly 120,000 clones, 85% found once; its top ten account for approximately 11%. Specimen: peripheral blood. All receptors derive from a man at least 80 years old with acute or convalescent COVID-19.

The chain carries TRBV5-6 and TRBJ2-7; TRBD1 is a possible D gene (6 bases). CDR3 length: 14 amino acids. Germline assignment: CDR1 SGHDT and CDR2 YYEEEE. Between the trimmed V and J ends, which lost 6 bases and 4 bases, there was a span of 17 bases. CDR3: CASTSDRYGYEQYF. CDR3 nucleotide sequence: TGTGCCAGCACTTCCGACAGGTACGGGTACGAGCAGTACTTC.

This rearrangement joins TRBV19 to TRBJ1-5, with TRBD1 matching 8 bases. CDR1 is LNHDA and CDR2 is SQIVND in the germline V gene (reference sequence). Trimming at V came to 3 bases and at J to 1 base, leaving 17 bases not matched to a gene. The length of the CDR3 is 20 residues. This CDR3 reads CASSMVEQGVAYGSNQPQHF. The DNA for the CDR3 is TGTGCCAGTAGTATGGTCGAACAGGGGGTAGCCTACGGGAGCAATCAGCCCCAGCATTTT. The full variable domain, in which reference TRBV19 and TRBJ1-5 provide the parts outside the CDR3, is DGGITQSPKYLFRKEGQNVTLSCEQNLNHDAMYWYRQDPGQGLRLIYYSQIVNDFQKGDIAEGYSVSREKKESFPLTVTSAQKNPTAFYLCASSMVEQGVAYGSNQPQHFGDGTRLSIL.

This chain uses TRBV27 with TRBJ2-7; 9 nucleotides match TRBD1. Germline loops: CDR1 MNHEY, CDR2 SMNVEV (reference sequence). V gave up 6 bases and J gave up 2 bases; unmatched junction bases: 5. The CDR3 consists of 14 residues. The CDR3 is CASRTGGHTYEQYF. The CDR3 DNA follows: TGTGCCAGCAGGACAGGGGGTCATACCTACGAGCAGTACTTC.

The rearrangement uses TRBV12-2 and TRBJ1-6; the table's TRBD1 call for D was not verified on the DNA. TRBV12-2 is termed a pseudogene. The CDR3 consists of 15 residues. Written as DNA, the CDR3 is TGTGCAAGTCGCGCCACCGGGACAGGGAATTCACCCCTCCACTTT. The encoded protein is CASRATGTGNSPLHF.

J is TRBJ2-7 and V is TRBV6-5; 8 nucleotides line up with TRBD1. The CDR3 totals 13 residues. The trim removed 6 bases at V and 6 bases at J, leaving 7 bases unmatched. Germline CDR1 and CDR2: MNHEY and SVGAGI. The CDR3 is CASSQQGVGEQYF. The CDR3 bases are TGTGCCAGCAGCCAACAGGGGGTTGGCGAGCAGTACTTC.